These T cell receptor beta chains were read from a single sample in a study of regulatory T cells in long-lasting Graves disease. TCRdb re-analysed the multiplex PCR reads in MiXCR, keeping a single row per CDR3 protein. The sample lists around 470,000 distinct CDR3 sequences; 14% were seen once. These same data were also listed under a study on T cells in Graves' hyperthyroidism and ophthalmopathy.

The input for sequencing was peripheral blood mononuclear cells (PBMCs), taken at new diagnosis, from a patient treated with antithyroid drugs. All receptors derive from a woman between 50 and 59 years old with Graves disease. CDR3s include the opening cysteine and the closing phenylalanine or tryptophan.

TRBV29-1 | 13 | CSVAVAGSYGYTF
TRBV6-5 | 15 | CASSYSIATAYGQYF
TRBV9 | 14 | CASSSRTNSYEQYF
TRBV27 | 13 | CASSLWEGSEAFF
TRBV5-6 | 13 | CASSRGTSGSAFF
TRBV18 | 16 | CASSPFRAGGSHEQYF
TRBV14 | 13 | CASSQGSRGEAFF
TRBV27 | 13 | CASSRKGYNEQFF
TRBV3-1 | 18 | CASSQKGTGGPLSYEQYF
TRBV3-1 | 17 | CASSQELAGVEYNEQFF
TRBV28 | 11 | CASRTAGELFF
TRBV7-9 | 11 | CASSLYEKLFF
TRBV11-3 | 13 | CASSFFRESEQFF
TRBV6-1 | 14 | CASLRGQGGDEAFF
TRBV12-3/TRBV12-4 | 16 | CASTPGVREGRYEQYF
TRBV6-1 | 15 | CASSAAGEITDTQYF
TRBV5-1 | 12 | CASSSDTNIQYF
TRBV29-1 | 14 | CSVTTGPGANVLTF